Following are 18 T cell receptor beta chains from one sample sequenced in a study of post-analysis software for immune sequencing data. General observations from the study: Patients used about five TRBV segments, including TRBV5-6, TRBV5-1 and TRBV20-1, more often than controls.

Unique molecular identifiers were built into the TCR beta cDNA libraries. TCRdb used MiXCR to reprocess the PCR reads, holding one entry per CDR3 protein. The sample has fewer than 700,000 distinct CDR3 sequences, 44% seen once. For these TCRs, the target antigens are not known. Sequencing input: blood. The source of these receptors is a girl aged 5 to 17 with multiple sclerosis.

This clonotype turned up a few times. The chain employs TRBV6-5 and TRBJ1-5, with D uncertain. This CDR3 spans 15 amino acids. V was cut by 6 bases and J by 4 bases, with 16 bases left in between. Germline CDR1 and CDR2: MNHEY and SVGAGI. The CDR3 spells CASSPVLPQNQPQHF. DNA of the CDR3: TGTGCCAGCAGCCCGGTCCTTCCCCAGAATCAGCCCCAGCATTTT.

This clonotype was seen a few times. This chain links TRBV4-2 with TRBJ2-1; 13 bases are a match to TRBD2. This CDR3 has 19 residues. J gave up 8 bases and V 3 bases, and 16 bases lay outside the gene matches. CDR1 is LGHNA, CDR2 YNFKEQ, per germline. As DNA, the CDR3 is TGTGCCAGCAGCCACCTCGATGCTCCGGGACTAGCGGGAAGGGATGAGCAGTTCTTC. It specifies CASSHLDAPGLAGRDEQFF.

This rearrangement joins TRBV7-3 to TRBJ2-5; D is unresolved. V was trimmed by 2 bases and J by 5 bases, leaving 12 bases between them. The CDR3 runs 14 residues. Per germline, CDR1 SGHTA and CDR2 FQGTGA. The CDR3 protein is CASSLDPGAETQYF. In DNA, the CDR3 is TGTGCCAGCAGCTTAGACCCTGGCGCCGAGACCCAGTACTTC.

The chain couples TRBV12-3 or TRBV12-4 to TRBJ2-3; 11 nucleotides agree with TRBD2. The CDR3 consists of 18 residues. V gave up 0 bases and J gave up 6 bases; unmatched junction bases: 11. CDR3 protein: CASSLAVGLAGGRDTQYF. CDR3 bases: TGTGCCAGCAGTTTAGCTGTAGGCCTAGCGGGGGGCCGGGATACGCAGTATTTT.

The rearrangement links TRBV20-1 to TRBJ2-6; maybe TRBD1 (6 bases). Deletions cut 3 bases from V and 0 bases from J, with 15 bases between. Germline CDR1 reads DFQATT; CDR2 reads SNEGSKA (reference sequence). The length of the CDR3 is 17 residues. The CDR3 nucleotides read TGCAGTGCTAGTCACAGGGAAGTCGACTCTGGGGCCAACGTCCTGACTTTC. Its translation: CSASHREVDSGANVLTF.

DNA of the CDR3: TGTGCCAGCAGTTTAACCGGGGGCCGTTCGAACACCGGGGAGCTGTTTTTT. This translates into CASSLTGGRSNTGELFF. The chain joins TRBV28 to TRBJ2-2; D is tentatively TRBD1 or TRBD2 (6 bases each). Germline V lookup: CDR1 MDHEN, CDR2 SYDVKM. V lost 2 bases and J lost 0, with 13 bases in between. CDR3 length equals 17 residues.

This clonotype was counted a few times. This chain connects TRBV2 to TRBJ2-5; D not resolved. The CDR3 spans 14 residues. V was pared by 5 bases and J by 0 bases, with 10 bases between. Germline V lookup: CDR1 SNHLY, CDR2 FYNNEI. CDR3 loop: CASSRSSDQETQYF. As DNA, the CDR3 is TGTGCCAGCAGTAGGTCCAGCGACCAAGAGACCCAGTACTTC. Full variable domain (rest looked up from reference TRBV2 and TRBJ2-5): EPEVTQTPSHQVTQMGQEVILRCVPISNHLYFYWYRQILGQKVEFLVSFYNNEISEKSEIFDDQFSVERPDGSNFTLKIRSTKLEDSAMYFCASSRSSDQETQYFGPGTRLLVL.

The CDR3 DNA sequence: TGTGCCAGCAGTCCCTGGTTCAGGGAGAACTATGGCTACACCTTC. This translates into CASSPWFRENYGYTF. This rearrangement joins TRBV12-3 or TRBV12-4 to TRBJ1-2, with D perhaps matching TRBD1 (5 bases). The CDR3 sequence is 15 residues long. V lost 5 bases to trimming and J lost 2 bases, with 15 bases between them.

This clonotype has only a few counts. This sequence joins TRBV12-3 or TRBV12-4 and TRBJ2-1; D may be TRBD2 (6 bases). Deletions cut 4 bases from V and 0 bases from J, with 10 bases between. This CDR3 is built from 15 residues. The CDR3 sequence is CASSSGESSYNEQFF. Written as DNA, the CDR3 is TGTGCCAGCAGTTCGGGGGAGAGCTCCTACAATGAGCAGTTCTTC.

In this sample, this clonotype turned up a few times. In DNA form, the CDR3 reads TGTGCCAGCAGCCCCCGGACCAATGAGCAGTTCTTC. Residues: CASSPRTNEQFF. The rearrangement uses TRBV9 and TRBJ2-1, with unresolved D. Germline V gene data show CDR1 as SGDLS and CDR2 as YYNGEE. The CDR3 sequence is 12 residues long. V was cut by 4 bases and J by 6 bases, with 8 bases left in between.

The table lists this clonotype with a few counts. As DNA, the CDR3 is TGTGCCAGCAGCTTGACCCAGAACCACGAGCAGTACTTC. This translates into CASSLTQNHEQYF. V and J are TRBV7-8 and TRBJ2-7; no firm D call. The germline V gene has CDR1 SGHVS and CDR2 FQNEAQ. CDR3 length equals 13 residues. The ends were cut back, 3 bases at V and 5 bases at J, with 11 bases in the middle.

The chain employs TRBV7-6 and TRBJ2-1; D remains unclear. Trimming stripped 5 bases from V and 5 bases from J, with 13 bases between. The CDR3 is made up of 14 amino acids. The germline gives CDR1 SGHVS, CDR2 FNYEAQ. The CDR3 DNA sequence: TGTGCCAGCAGCACGGGTCCAACGGACAATGAGCAGTTCTTC. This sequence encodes CASSTGPTDNEQFF.

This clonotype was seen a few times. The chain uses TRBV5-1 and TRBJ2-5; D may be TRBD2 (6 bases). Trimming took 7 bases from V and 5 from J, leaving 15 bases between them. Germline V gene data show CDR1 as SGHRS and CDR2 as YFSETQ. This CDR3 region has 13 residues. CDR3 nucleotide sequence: TGCGCCAGCTTTGGAGGGACGGGGGAGACCCAGTACTTC. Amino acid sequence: CASFGGTGETQYF.

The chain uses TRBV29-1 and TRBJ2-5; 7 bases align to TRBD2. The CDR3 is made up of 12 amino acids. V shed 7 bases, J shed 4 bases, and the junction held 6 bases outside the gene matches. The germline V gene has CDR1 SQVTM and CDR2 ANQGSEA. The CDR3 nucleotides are TGCAGCGCTGGCGGGGGAGGAGAGACCCAGTACTTC. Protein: CSAGGGGETQYF.

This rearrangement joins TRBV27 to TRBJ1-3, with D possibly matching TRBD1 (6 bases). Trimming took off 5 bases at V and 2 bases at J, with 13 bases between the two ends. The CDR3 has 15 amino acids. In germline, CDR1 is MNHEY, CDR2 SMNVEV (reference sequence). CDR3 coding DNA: TGTGCCAGCAGTAACGGGGGGGCGCCTGGAAACACCATATATTTT. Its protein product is CASSNGGAPGNTIYF.

CDR3 DNA: TGTGCCAGCAGCGGGGGGGGCGTAGATACGCAGTATTTT. Translation gives CASSGGGVDTQYF. The chain joins TRBV9 to TRBJ2-3; D may be TRBD2 (7 bases). Germline CDR1 is SGDLS and CDR2 is YYNGEE. The CDR3 consists of 13 residues. V was trimmed by 3 bases and J by 5 bases, leaving 10 bases between them.

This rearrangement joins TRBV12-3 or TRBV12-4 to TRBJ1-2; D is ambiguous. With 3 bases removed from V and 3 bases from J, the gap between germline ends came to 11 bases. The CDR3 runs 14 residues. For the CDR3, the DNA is TGTGCCAGCAGTTTTAACCGCAGGCACTATGGCTACACCTTC. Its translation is CASSFNRRHYGYTF.

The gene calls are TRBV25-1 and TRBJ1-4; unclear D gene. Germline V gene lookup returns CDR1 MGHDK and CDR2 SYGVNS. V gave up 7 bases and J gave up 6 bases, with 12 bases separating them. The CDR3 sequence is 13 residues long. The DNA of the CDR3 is TGTGCCAGCAAATCGGGGATGCATGAAAAACTGTTTTTT. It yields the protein CASKSGMHEKLFF.